Below, 13 T cell receptor beta chains from the same sample are listed, as sequenced in a study of lymphopenia after photon versus proton radiotherapy. The protocol was immunoSEQ multiplex PCR, while the TCRdb copy is restricted to in-frame clones and leaves out a portion. The sample includes about 68,000 clones, roughly 91% seen only once; the top ten take about 2.6%. The sequenced sample was peripheral blood, obtained from a patient treated with photon-based radiotherapy. Every receptor here comes from a woman between 65 and 79 years old with pancreatic cancer.

CDR3 amino acids: CASSFTGGDNSPLHF. CDR3 coding DNA: TGTGCCAGCAGCTTCACAGGGGGAGATAATTCACCCCTCCACTTT. V and J are TRBV11-2 and TRBJ1-6; 8 bases map to TRBD1. Unmatched junction bases numbered 3, after V lost 3 bases and J lost 5 bases. The V gene's germline CDR1 is SGHAT and CDR2 FQNNGV. CDR3 length: 15 residues.

The rearrangement uses TRBV19 and TRBJ2-3; D could derive from TRBD1 or TRBD2 (5 bases each). CDR3 length: 16 residues. V dropped 4 bases and J dropped 1 base, with 15 bases sitting between them. CDR1 is LNHDA and CDR2 is SQIVND in the germline V gene (reference sequence). The CDR3 loop reads CASSTHTGGGTDTQYF. The CDR3 coding sequence is TGTGCCAGTAGTACACATACAGGAGGCGGCACAGATACGCAGTATTTT.

This chain links TRBV11-2 with TRBJ2-7; D unresolved. The CDR3 covers 14 residues. Germline V gene sequence: CDR1 SGHAT, CDR2 FQNNGV. V was shortened by 3 bases and J by 1 base, with 10 bases between the two germline ends. The CDR3 reads CASSFSDASYEQYF. Here the CDR3 DNA reads TGTGCCAGCAGCTTTTCGGACGCGTCCTACGAGCAGTACTTC.

The V gene is TRBV7-2, the J gene TRBJ2-3; D is unresolved. Per the germline V gene, CDR1 is SGHTA and CDR2 is FQGNSA. This CDR3 has 12 residues. V lost 3 bases, J lost 1 base, and 2 bases lay in between. In nucleotides, the CDR3 is TGTGCCAGCAGCTTTGGCACAGATACGCAGTATTTT. Translation: CASSFGTDTQYF.

The V call is TRBV27, the J call TRBJ2-5; D perhaps matches TRBD1 (5 bases). The V gene lost 0 bases and the J gene lost 2 bases, with 10 bases spanning the gap. Germline V gene data show CDR1 as MNHEY and CDR2 as SMNVEV (reference sequence). This CDR3 has 15 residues. The CDR3 is CASSLSPGIQETQYF. Written as DNA, the CDR3 is TGTGCCAGCAGTTTATCGCCAGGGATTCAAGAGACCCAGTACTTC.

This chain links TRBV7-9 with TRBJ2-1; TRBD1 aligns across 9 bases. The germline CDR1 and CDR2 sequences are SEHNR and FQNEAQ (reference sequence). After removal of 4 bases from V and 4 bases from J, the junction contained 2 bases not matched to a gene. This CDR3 region has 14 residues. CDR3 residues: CASSSGTGYNEQFF. CDR3 bases: TGTGCCAGCAGCTCCGGGACAGGGTACAATGAGCAGTTCTTC.

This clone has just one count. The chain is built from TRBV18 and TRBJ2-5, with D possibly TRBD1 on 5 matching bases. The CDR3 sequence is 13 residues long. CDR1 is KGHSH and CDR2 is LQKENI in the germline V gene. V shed 1 base and J shed 5 bases, with 8 bases lying between them. The CDR3 sequence is CASSPRPGETQYF. CDR3 sequence (DNA): TGTGCCAGCTCACCACGACCAGGGGAGACCCAGTACTTC.

The rearrangement joins TRBV28 to TRBJ1-2; D is unclear. The CDR3 has 16 amino acids. Trimming stripped 4 bases from V and 4 bases from J, with 19 bases between. CDR1 and CDR2 (germline): MDHEN, SYDVKM. The CDR3 loop is CASSSLEWGRSYGYTF. For the CDR3, the DNA is TGTGCCAGCAGTTCGCTCGAGTGGGGAAGGAGCTATGGCTACACCTTC.

In its sample, this clone was seen once. The rearrangement joins TRBV30 to TRBJ2-7; TRBD2 matches at 13 bases. The CDR3 runs 14 residues. V lost 3 bases to trimming and J lost 6 bases; unmatched junction nucleotides: 5. Germline CDR1 is GTSNPN and CDR2 is SVGIG (reference sequence). This CDR3 reads CAWRPGLAGTEQYF. For the CDR3, the DNA is TGTGCCTGGAGGCCGGGACTAGCGGGAACCGAGCAGTACTTC.

The chain employs TRBV10-3 and TRBJ2-2; 9 bases are shared with TRBD1. CDR1 is ENHRY and CDR2 is SYGVKD in the germline V gene. The trim removed 6 bases at V and 7 bases at J, leaving 6 bases unmatched. The CDR3 consists of 14 residues. The CDR3 here is CAIRSGTGIGELFF. The CDR3 bases are TGTGCCATCAGGTCCGGGACAGGGATCGGGGAGCTGTTTTTT.

This chain uses TRBV4-1 with TRBJ1-4; TRBD1 might be the D (6 bases). The CDR3 consists of 15 residues. V gave up 2 bases and J gave up 5 bases, with 12 bases separating them. CDR1 and CDR2 from the germline V gene are MGHRA and YSYEKL. The CDR3 is CASSQTGTRNEKLFF. In DNA form, the CDR3 reads TGCGCCAGCAGCCAAACCGGGACAAGAAATGAAAAACTGTTTTTT.

This rearrangement joins TRBV7-2 to TRBJ2-2; no reliable D call. CDR3 length: 14 amino acids. The V end lost 1 base, the J end lost 5 bases, and 8 bases lay between the germline ends. The germline gives CDR1 SGHTA, CDR2 FQGNSA. CDR3 in amino acids: CASSLGKSTGELFF. The DNA for the CDR3 is TGTGCCAGCAGCTTAGGGAAATCGACCGGGGAGCTGTTTTTT.

This clone has just one count. The rearrangement links TRBV18 to TRBJ2-5; D may correspond to TRBD1 or TRBD2 (5 bases each). V lost 3 bases, J lost 5 bases, and 13 bases lay in between. CDR3 size: 14 residues. CDR1 and CDR2 (germline): KGHSH, LQKENI. The DNA for the CDR3 is TGTGCCAGCTCACCGGGGACCGCCGGGGAGACCCAGTACTTC. Residues: CASSPGTAGETQYF.